What follows are 5 T cell receptor beta chains derived from one specimen sequenced in a study of OX40 agonist ivuxolimab in advanced cancers. Sequencing was performed with immunoSEQ multiplex PCR; in TCRdb, only in-frame clones are kept and a portion is missing. Here the sample spans about 96,000 clones, under 90% being singletons. Sequencing was performed on CD4+ or CD8+ T cells sorted from blood, taken in a trial of the OX40 agonist ivuxolimab. These receptors were obtained from an adult with an advanced solid tumor such as melanoma, head and neck, liver or kidney cancer.

This sequence joins TRBV10-1 and TRBJ1-5, with 9 positions matching TRBD1. This CDR3 is 13 amino acids long. CDR1 is WNHNN, CDR2 SYGVQD, per germline (reference sequence). The trim removed 1 base at V and 8 bases at J, leaving 0 bases unmatched. CDR3: CASSEWDREPQHF. DNA for the CDR3: TGCGCCAGCAGTGAGTGGGACAGGGAGCCCCAGCATTTT.

The V and J genes are TRBV7-9 and TRBJ1-2; weak D call: TRBD1 (6 bases). CDR3 length: 16 amino acids. Germline values: CDR1 SEHNR, CDR2 FQNEAQ (reference sequence). Deletions cut 7 bases from V and 4 bases from J, with 22 bases between. CDR3 DNA: TGTGCCAGCACCCAAACCCCAGGGGACGGTGGCTATGGCTACACCTTC. It codes for CASTQTPGDGGYGYTF.

A single count supports this clone. The V call is TRBV7-9, the J call TRBJ1-4; D gene uncertain. The CDR3 extends over 15 amino acids. The ends were cut back, 2 bases at V and 0 bases at J, with 7 bases in the middle. CDR1 is SEHNR and CDR2 is FQNEAQ in the germline V gene (reference sequence). The CDR3 reads CASSLFAATNEKLFF. CDR3 in DNA: TGTGCCAGCAGCTTATTTGCAGCAACTAATGAAAAACTGTTTTTT.

The chain is built from TRBV6-1 and TRBJ1-1; D call uncertain. CDR3 size: 10 residues. Germline V gene sequence: CDR1 MNHNS, CDR2 SASEGT. V was shortened by 3 bases and J by 4 bases, with 0 bases between the two germline ends. The CDR3 here is CASSDTEAFF. Here the CDR3 DNA reads TGTGCCAGCAGTGACACTGAAGCTTTCTTT.

The chain has TRBV4-1 and TRBJ1-2, with TRBD1 as a possible D gene (5 bases). CDR3 length equals 14 residues. The ends were cut back, 1 base at V and 7 bases at J, with 13 bases in the middle. The germline gives CDR1 MGHRA, CDR2 YSYEKL. The DNA for the CDR3 is TGCGCCAGCAGCCAAGGTGGGGGAGCGGGTGGCTACACCTTC. Amino acid sequence: CASSQGGGAGGYTF.